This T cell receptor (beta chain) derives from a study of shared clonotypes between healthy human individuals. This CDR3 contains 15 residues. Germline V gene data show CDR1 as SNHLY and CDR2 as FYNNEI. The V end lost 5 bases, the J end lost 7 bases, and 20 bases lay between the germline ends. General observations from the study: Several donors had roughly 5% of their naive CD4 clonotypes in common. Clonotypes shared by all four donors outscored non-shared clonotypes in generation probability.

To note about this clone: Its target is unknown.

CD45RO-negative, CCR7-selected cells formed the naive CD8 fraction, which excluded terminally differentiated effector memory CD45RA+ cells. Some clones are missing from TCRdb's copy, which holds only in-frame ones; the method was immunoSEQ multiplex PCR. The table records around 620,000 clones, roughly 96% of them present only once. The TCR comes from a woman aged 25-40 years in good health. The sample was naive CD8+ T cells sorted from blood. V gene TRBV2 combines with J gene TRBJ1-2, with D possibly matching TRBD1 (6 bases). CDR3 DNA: TGTGCCAGCAGTACCTCCGGGGGCGCCCGGAGTGGCTACACCTTC. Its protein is CASSTSGGARSGYTF.